The text below deals with one TCR beta chain. This record comes from a study of T cell changes during pregnancy in multiple sclerosis. V lost 4 bases and J lost 2, with 12 bases in between. CDR3 size: 14 residues. The germline gives CDR1 SGHRS, CDR2 YFSETQ. TCRdb keeps only in-frame clones here, not all; method: immunoSEQ multiplex PCR. This sample has 45,000 to 55,000 clones, with around 90% found just once. The rearrangement uses TRBV5-1 and TRBJ2-5; TRBD1 might be the D (6 bases). The specimen was CD4+ T cells from peripheral blood mononuclear cells, collected in the second trimester of pregnancy. This clonotype was obtained from a female donor with multiple sclerosis, enrolled in a pregnancy study. CDR3 protein: CASSLTGRQETQYF. The CDR3 DNA reads as TGCGCCAGCAGCCTGACAGGCAGGCAAGAGACCCAGTACTTC.